The source of this T cell receptor (beta chain) is a study of blood T cell repertoires in COVID-19. Study in general: Sample material is recorded as cDNA or gDNA derived from T cells, B-cell-depleted T cells, or PBMCs.

The method was immunoSEQ multiplex PCR; TCRdb's version includes in-frame clones alone and lacks a portion of them. The data contain around 200,000 clones, less than 90% of them singletons. This CDR3 spans 17 amino acids. During active infection, Seattle patients enrolled and were then monitored through disease. The chain is built from TRBV21-1 and TRBJ2-7; TRBD1 is the table's D call, not checked against the DNA. TRBV21-1 is recorded as a pseudogene. Sequencing input: peripheral blood. The receptor comes from a woman in her fifties or sixties with COVID-19, enrolled during active disease. The CDR3 spells CASSPSRQGDRAPEQYF. DNA of the CDR3: TGTGCCAGCAGCCCTTCCCGACAGGGGGACAGGGCCCCCGAGCAGTACTTC.